This TCR beta chain was captured by sequencing in a study of T cells in Graves' hyperthyroidism and ophthalmopathy. Study background: Peripheral blood was taken when the disease was first diagnosed, before any treatment began.

Amplification yielded TCR beta CDR3 regions, with RNA transcripts as the source. HTBI primers were used for first-round RT-PCR of the TCR CDR3. One entry per CDR3 protein, called by TCRdb with MiXCR from the multiplex PCR reads. The sample yields about 380,000 distinct CDR3 sequences, around a sixth seen once. Inclusion characteristics of ophthalmopathy patients comprised a Clinical Activity Score of at least 3, a NOSPECS grade of at least 4, and duration under 3 months. Diagnostic decisions used clinical symptoms, serum thyroxine and TRAb, thyroid ultrasound and orbital computed tomography. This clonotype was counted ten times or more. As yet, its antigen is unknown. Study-wide results and caveats: Within blood appeared most thyroid clonotypes that had expanded above 0.001.

The sequenced sample consisted of blood. The clonotype was recovered from a man between 18 and 29 years old with Graves' ophthalmopathy.

The CDR3 region is CASSLEVASGLNEQFF. The CDR3 bases are TGTGCCAGCAGTTTAGAGGTGGCTAGCGGGTTAAATGAGCAGTTCTTC. The chain employs TRBV12-3 or TRBV12-4 and TRBJ2-1, with 8 bases fitting TRBD2. J lost 7 bases, V lost 1 base, and 9 bases had no gene match. This CDR3 has 16 residues.